This TCR beta chain was identified during a study of T cell repertoires in cytomegalovirus infection. TCRdb redid the calling of the reads with MiXCR, one entry per CDR3 protein. This repertoire shows 250,000 or so distinct CDR3 sequences, over 15% found once; its top ten account for over 40%. This clonotype was counted ten times or more. Its antigen is undetermined. Trimming cost V 5 bases and J 3 bases, with 14 bases left between them. Per the germline V gene, CDR1 is SGHVS and CDR2 is FQNEAQ. The CDR3 spans 15 residues. Findings of the study overall: Cumulated frequencies of public TCR beta families served to identify carriers of CMV plus the relevant HLA. There were HLA-C-restricted CMV-specific TCR beta clonotypes dominating the ex vivo response.

This sequence originates from a human donor in good health (CMV status not recorded). Some clones in this sample may be carry-over from other donors' samples. This sequence joins TRBV7-8 and TRBJ2-1; possible D gene TRBD1, 6 bases. The sequencing sample was made of CD8+ T cells from PBMCs. The chain's CDR3 is CASSLNQGHYNEQFF. CDR3 coding DNA: TGTGCCAGCAGCCTTAATCAGGGACACTACAATGAGCAGTTCTTC.